These T cell receptor beta chains were read from a single sample in a study of T-cell reconstitution after alpha-beta-depleted transplantation in children. Each CDR3 protein gets one entry after TCRdb re-called the PCR reads with MiXCR. Among more than 200,000 distinct CDR3 sequences, roughly 23% were seen once, and the ten largest hold about 2.5%. This specimen consisted of PBMCs, obtained before TCRalphabeta/CD19-depleted stem cell transplant. All receptors come from a girl aged 2 to 9 with Fanconi anemia, due to receive a stem cell transplant. Both conserved end residues are part of each CDR3. Each record gives: V gene, clone size, D gene, J gene, CDR3 DNA, CDR3 protein. D genes are given only for firm matches. Rows may omit the clone size; those that give it use once, few, many or a size class.

TRBV6-2/TRBV6-3	NA	NA	TRBJ2-5	TGTGCCAGCAGTTACCTACGGGACCTGTACCAAGAGACCCAGTACTTC	CASSYLRDLYQETQYF
TRBV29-1	few	TRBD2	TRBJ2-7	TGCAGCGTCGAGACTAGCGGCAACTCCTACGAGCAGTACTTC	CSVETSGNSYEQYF
TRBV6-5	NA	TRBD2	TRBJ2-1	TGTGCCAGCAGTTCCCTCCTAGCGGGAGCAGGTAATGAGCAGTTCTTC	CASSSLLAGAGNEQFF
TRBV6-1	few	NA	TRBJ2-3	TGTGCCAGCAGTGACCCTCCCAGCACAGATACGCAGTATTTT	CASSDPPSTDTQYF
TRBV29-1	many	NA	TRBJ2-4	TGCAGCGTTGATACTGCCAAAAACATTCAGTACTTC	CSVDTAKNIQYF
TRBV5-6	NA	TRBD2	TRBJ2-7	TGTGCCAGCAGCTCGGATCCTACTAGCGGAGCGTACGAGCAGTACTTC	CASSSDPTSGAYEQYF
TRBV29-1	many	TRBD2	TRBJ2-3	TGCAGCGTTGAAAGGACTAGCGGCACAGATACGCAGTATTTT	CSVERTSGTDTQYF
TRBV13	few	NA	TRBJ1-4	TGTGCCAGCAGCTTAGGCCTACAGCTTAATGAAAAACTGTTTTTT	CASSLGLQLNEKLFF
TRBV5-1	many	NA	TRBJ2-3	TGCGCCAGCAAACTTGCGATAGGGACGGATACGCAGTATTTT	CASKLAIGTDTQYF
TRBV28	few	TRBD2	TRBJ2-1	TGTGCCAGCAGTTTCTTCGCGGGAGGTTTAAACAATGAGCAGTTCTTC	CASSFFAGGLNNEQFF
TRBV25-1	NA	NA	TRBJ2-3	TGTGCCAGCAGTGAGAAATGGGGCGGTGGCACAGATACGCAGTATTTT	CASSEKWGGGTDTQYF
TRBV7-2	few	NA	TRBJ1-1	TGCCCGTCCCCCAGTAAGACACCGAACACTGAAGCTTTCTTT	CPSPSKTPNTEAFF
TRBV29-1	few	TRBD1	TRBJ1-2	TGCAGCGTCGCAGGGGACAGGGGGCATTTCTATGGCTACACCTTC	CSVAGDRGHFYGYTF
TRBV5-1	few	NA	TRBJ2-2	TGCGCCAGCAGCTTGAATCTAGCGACCTCCGGGGAGCTGTTTTTT	CASSLNLATSGELFF
TRBV24-1	NA	TRBD2	TRBJ2-7	TGTGCCACCAGTGCGGGCCTAGCGGGAGTCTACGAGCAGTACTTC	CATSAGLAGVYEQYF
TRBV29-1	many	NA	TRBJ2-1	TGCAGCGTTCTACCTAACAATGAGCAGTTCTTC	CSVLPNNEQFF
TRBV20-1	NA	TRBD2	TRBJ2-7	TGCAGTGCTAGGACTAGCGGGAGACTCCTGGACGAGCAGTACTTC	CSARTSGRLLDEQYF
TRBV6-5	NA	TRBD2	TRBJ2-1	TGTGCCAGCAGTTACTTGGGGACTAACTACAATGAGCAGTTCTTC	CASSYLGTNYNEQFF
TRBV3-1	many	NA	TRBJ2-7	TGTGCCAGCAGCCAAAGGGGAGCGTACCCCTACGAGCAGTACTTC	CASSQRGAYPYEQYF
TRBV29-1	NA	NA	TRBJ2-3	TGCAGCGTTTCTACAGGACTACCACGGTGGGATACGCAGTATTTT	CSVSTGLPRWDTQYF
TRBV30	few	NA	TRBJ2-1	TGTGCCTGGAGCGTACCCGGGACACCGCAGTTCTTC	CAWSVPGTPQFF
TRBV28	NA	NA	TRBJ2-7	TGTGCCAGCAGTCTAGGACATAATTCCTACGAGCAGTACTTC	CASSLGHNSYEQYF
TRBV7-6	NA	TRBD1	TRBJ1-5	TGTGCCAGCAGCCCCGGGACAGGGGGCAATCAGCCCCAGCATTTT	CASSPGTGGNQPQHF
TRBV29-1	few	TRBD1	TRBJ2-6	TGCAGCGTTGTGGACAGGGGGCCTGGGGCCAACGTCCTGACTTTC	CSVVDRGPGANVLTF
TRBV29-1	NA	TRBD1	TRBJ1-1	TGCAGCGTTGAAGGGACAGGGTCACGTACTGAAGCTTTCTTT	CSVEGTGSRTEAFF